This entry concerns a single TCR beta chain. Antigen: not known. The sample is drawn from a study of cytomegalovirus exposure and HLA in healthy donors. Study-wide results and limits: TCR beta chain V- and J-gene trimming was linked, in a later analysis, to a missense variant in DCLRE1C. HLA allele associations emerged for about 16,000 TCR beta sequences in a later analysis, at 0.05 false discovery rate. Donor immune exposure was known only as CMV serostatus.

Primers: 60 Vbeta forward and 13 Jbeta reverse. The protocol was immunoSEQ multiplex PCR, while the TCRdb copy is restricted to in-frame clones and leaves out a portion. This repertoire comprises some 48,000 clones; its ten largest clones make up roughly 25%. The trim removed 2 bases at V and 2 bases at J, leaving 1 base unmatched. Germline V lookup: CDR1 SGHRS, CDR2 YFSETQ. This CDR3 contains 15 residues. Specimen: PBMCs. The clonotype was recovered from a man aged 35 to 55 in good health and CMV-seropositive. The chain has TRBV5-1 and TRBJ2-6; 7 bases are a match to TRBD1. As DNA, the CDR3 is TGCGCCAGCAGCTTAGGGACAGCTGGGGCCAACGTCCTGACTTTC. Translated, it gives CASSLGTAGANVLTF.